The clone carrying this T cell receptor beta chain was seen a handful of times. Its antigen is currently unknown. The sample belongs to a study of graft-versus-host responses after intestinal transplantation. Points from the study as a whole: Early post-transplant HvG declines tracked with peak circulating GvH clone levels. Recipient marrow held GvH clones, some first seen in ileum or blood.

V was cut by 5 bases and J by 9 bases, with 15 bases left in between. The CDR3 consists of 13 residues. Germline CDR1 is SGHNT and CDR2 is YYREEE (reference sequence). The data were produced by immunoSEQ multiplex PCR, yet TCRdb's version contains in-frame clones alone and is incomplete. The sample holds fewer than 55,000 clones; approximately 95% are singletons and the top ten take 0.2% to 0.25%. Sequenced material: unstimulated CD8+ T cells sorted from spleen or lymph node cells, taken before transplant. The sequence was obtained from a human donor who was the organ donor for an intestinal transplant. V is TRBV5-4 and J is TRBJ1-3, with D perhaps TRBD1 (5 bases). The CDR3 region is CASSYRGSGTIYF. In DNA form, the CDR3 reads TGTGCCAGCAGTTATAGGGGAAGCGGCACCATATATTTT.